The 17 T cell receptor beta chains listed next were all sequenced from one sample in a study of immune cell composition in non-small cell lung cancer. Generated by immunoSEQ multiplex PCR, the TCRdb table keeps only in-frame clones and is missing some. The sample carries roughly 7,100 clones, 78% recorded once. What was sequenced was lung tumor tissue. These receptors all stem from a human donor with non-small cell lung cancer.

The V gene is TRBV6-1, the J gene TRBJ1-2; D perhaps matches TRBD1 (6 bases). V lost 6 bases and J lost 4, with 12 bases in between. CDR1 MNHNS and CDR2 SASEGT come from the germline V gene. The CDR3 is made up of 13 amino acids. CDR3 DNA: TGTGCCAGCAGCGAAAAAGGGGGCTATGGCTACACCTTC. It encodes CASSEKGGYGYTF.

J is TRBJ2-1 and V is TRBV9, with 7 nucleotides matching TRBD1. Looked up from germline, CDR1 is SGDLS and CDR2 is YYNGEE. The ends lost 3 bases at V and 7 bases at J; junction bases unmatched: 7. The CDR3 spans 14 residues. Written as DNA, the CDR3 is TGTGCCAGCAGCGACCCAGGACAGGATAATGAGCAGTTCTTC. Amino acids: CASSDPGQDNEQFF.

This chain joins TRBV4-1 and TRBJ2-2; possible D gene TRBD1, 5 bases. Trimming removed 3 bases from V and 0 bases from J, with 14 bases in between. CDR1 and CDR2 from the germline V gene are MGHRA and YSYEKL. The CDR3 contains 17 residues. The CDR3 DNA reads as TGCGCCAGCAGCCATGGAGAAAGGGGCCCGAACACCGGGGAGCTGTTTTTT. Translation: CASSHGERGPNTGELFF.

This clone turned up a few times. The chain recombines TRBV7-2 with TRBJ1-5, with D uncertain. V lost 2 bases and J lost 9, with 14 bases in between. The V gene's germline CDR1 is SGHTA and CDR2 FQGNSA. The CDR3 contains 14 residues. The CDR3 protein is CASSLSSVQWPQHF. As DNA, the CDR3 is TGTGCCAGCAGCTTATCGTCCGTCCAATGGCCCCAGCATTTT.

This clone was observed a single time. The genes are TRBV6-4 and TRBJ2-7, with D tentatively TRBD1 (5 bases). Germline V gene sequence: CDR1 MRHNA, CDR2 SNTAGT. The CDR3 loop spans 16 amino acids. V gave up 6 bases and J gave up 2 bases, with 20 bases separating them. CDR3 protein: CASSHTDRKSTYEQYF. CDR3 DNA sequence: TGTGCCAGCAGCCATACCGACAGAAAGTCAACCTACGAGCAGTACTTC.

CDR3 loop: CASSFLTDRAMTEAFF. CDR3 nucleotides: TGTGCCAGCAGTTTCTTGACGGACAGGGCGATGACTGAAGCTTTCTTT. The chain links TRBV27 to TRBJ1-1, with 8 bases aligning to TRBD1. The length of the CDR3 is 16 residues. The V and J ends lost 3 bases and 5 bases, in that order; junction bases with no gene match: 11. Germline CDR1 is MNHEY and CDR2 is SMNVEV (reference sequence).

V and J are TRBV11-3 and TRBJ2-3; possible D gene TRBD1, 6 bases. V lost 9 bases and J lost 6, with 13 bases in between. CDR1 and CDR2 from the germline V gene are SGHNT and YENEEA. This CDR3 region has 12 residues. Written as DNA, the CDR3 is TGTGCCAGTACCGACAGGCTGGATACGCAGTATTTT. Protein sequence: CASTDRLDTQYF.

This clone was seen a single time. The chain recombines TRBV7-2 with TRBJ2-5; 11 bases are shared with TRBD2. Germline V lookup: CDR1 SGHTA, CDR2 FQGNSA. Trimming took 5 bases from V and 1 from J; bases not matched to a gene: 15. This CDR3 is built from 19 residues. CDR3 sequence reads: CASSPRGNRLAGTQETQYF. CDR3 bases: TGTGCCAGCAGCCCCAGGGGGAACCGACTAGCGGGGACCCAAGAGACCCAGTACTTC.

By frequency in the sample, this clone is large (0.1 to 1%). This sequence joins TRBV19 and TRBJ1-1; 7 bases are shared with TRBD1. The V gene end was trimmed by 8 bases and the J gene end by 4 bases; junction bases not matched to a gene: 7. CDR1 LNHDA and CDR2 SQIVND come from the germline V gene (reference sequence). The CDR3 sequence is 13 residues long. This chain's CDR3 is CASVRDSPTEAFF. The CDR3 nucleotides are TGTGCCAGTGTGCGGGACAGCCCCACTGAAGCTTTCTTT.

Here the CDR3 reads CASSPGLAGTDTQYF. CDR3 DNA: TGTGCCAGCAGCCCGGGACTAGCGGGCACAGATACGCAGTATTTT. The rearrangement uses TRBV5-5 and TRBJ2-3; 11 bases align to TRBD2. CDR1 is SGHKS, CDR2 YYEKEE, per germline (reference sequence). This CDR3 is built from 15 residues. Losses at the gene ends were 4 bases for V and 1 base for J; bases not matched to a gene: 2.

The CDR3 DNA is TGTGCCAGCAGTATAACCGCCTATGGCTACACCTTC. This encodes CASSITAYGYTF. The gene calls are TRBV6-1 and TRBJ1-2; D ambiguous. V lost 5 bases and J lost 4, with 8 bases in between. In germline, CDR1 is MNHNS, CDR2 SASEGT. The CDR3 is 12 amino acids.

This chain links TRBV4-1 with TRBJ1-4; D possibly corresponds to TRBD1 (6 bases). Trimming shortened V by 7 bases and J by 5 bases, and 14 bases separated the two germline ends. CDR1 MGHRA and CDR2 YSYEKL come from the germline V gene. This CDR3 is built from 14 residues. The CDR3 is CASTLGGANEKLFF. The CDR3 nucleotides read TGCGCCAGCACCCTGGGGGGGGCGAATGAAAAACTGTTTTTT.

With respect to this clone: The junction does not match germline at one end; this may be a read error. The chain employs TRBV4-3 and TRBJ2-3, with 9 bases that match TRBD2. The CDR3 sequence is 16 residues long. Germline V gene lookup returns CDR1 LGHNA and CDR2 YSLEER. CDR3 nucleotides: TGCGTCAGCAGCCAAGAAATGGGTAGCGGGGGAGATACGCAGTATTTT. Amino acid sequence: CVSSQEMGSGGDTQYF.

This clone was seen once. V gene TRBV9 combines with J gene TRBJ1-2; TRBD1 is a possible D gene (6 bases). This CDR3 contains 14 residues. The germline V and J ends were trimmed by 1 base and 6 bases, with 13 bases remaining between them. Germline loops: CDR1 SGDLS, CDR2 YYNGEE. The CDR3 reads CASSVRYREDGYTF. The CDR3 nucleotides read TGTGCCAGCAGCGTAAGATACAGGGAAGATGGCTACACCTTC. Looking up the rest from reference TRBV9 and TRBJ1-2 gives the full variable domain: DSGVTQTPKHLITATGQRVTLRCSPRSGDLSVYWYQQSLDQGLQFLIQYYNGEERAKGNILERFSAQQFPDLHSELNLSSLELGDSALYFCASSVRYREDGYTFGSGTRLTVV.

This clone was seen more than once but under ten times. The chain recombines TRBV6-5 with TRBJ1-2, with D hard to call. CDR3 length: 13 residues. V gave up 2 bases and J gave up 4 bases, with 8 bases separating them. Per germline, CDR1 MNHEY and CDR2 SVGAGI. DNA for the CDR3: TGTGCCAGCAGTTACATCGGCGGCTATGGCTACACCTTC. Amino acid sequence: CASSYIGGYGYTF.

Concerning this clone itself: The sample has other DNA sequences that encode this CDR3 too. This chain links TRBV9 with TRBJ1-3; 8 nucleotides match TRBD1. Trimming cost V 3 bases and J 0 bases; bases outside gene matches: 5. This CDR3 has 16 residues. Germline loops: CDR1 SGDLS, CDR2 YYNGEE. Here the CDR3 reads CASSAGQGYSGNTIYF. The CDR3 nucleotides are TGTGCCAGCAGCGCAGGACAGGGATACTCTGGAAACACCATATATTTT.

The rearrangement links TRBV28 to TRBJ2-3; TRBD1 or TRBD2 may be the D gene (5 bases each). The CDR3 contains 16 residues. V lost 3 bases and J 3 bases, leaving 16 bases between the germline ends. Germline values: CDR1 MDHEN, CDR2 SYDVKM. The chain's CDR3 is CASSLVGDWGTDTQYF. CDR3 bases: TGTGCCAGCAGTTTGGTTGGTGATTGGGGGACAGATACGCAGTATTTT.